These 24 T cell receptor beta chains originate from one sample sequenced in a study of CD8 T cells in Susac syndrome. The RNA, 0.5 to 1 ug, was put through reverse transcription using random hexamers. TCRdb re-called the immunoSEQ multiplex PCR reads with MiXCR, one entry per CDR3 protein. This table holds a few hundred thousand distinct CDR3 sequences, over 75% found once. Material: CD8+ T cells from PBMCs. Receptors originate from a human donor with multiple sclerosis.

The CDR3 spells CASAQGRTEAFF. The CDR3 DNA reads as TGTGCTAGTGCCCAGGGACGCACTGAAGCTTTCTTT. V gene TRBV12-5 combines with J gene TRBJ1-1; TRBD1 might be the D (5 bases). CDR3 size: 12 residues. Trimming stripped 7 bases from V and 4 bases from J, with 10 bases between. Germline V CDR1 and CDR2: LGHNT, FRNRAP.

This chain links TRBV4-3 with TRBJ2-7, with D perhaps matching TRBD2 (5 bases). From germline, CDR1 is LGHNA and CDR2 YSLEER. The length of the CDR3 is 15 residues. The germline V and J ends were trimmed by 3 bases and 3 bases, with 15 bases remaining between them. CDR3 DNA: TGCGCCAGCAGCCAGTACCGGGATCTCCTCTACGAGCAGTACTTC. Translated, it gives CASSQYRDLLYEQYF.

The chain joins TRBV28 to TRBJ1-1, with no clear D. Deletions cut 2 bases from V and 1 base from J, with 5 bases between. CDR3 length: 13 residues. Germline CDR1 reads MDHEN; CDR2 reads SYDVKM. The CDR3 region is CASSLSQNTEAFF. CDR3 DNA: TGTGCCAGCAGTTTAAGTCAGAACACTGAAGCTTTCTTT. Full variable domain (rest looked up from reference TRBV28 and TRBJ1-1): DVKVTQSSRYLVKRTGEKVFLECVQDMDHENMFWYRQDPGLGLRLIYFSYDVKMKEKGDIPEGYSVSREKKERFSLILESASTNQTSMYLCASSLSQNTEAFFGQGTRLTVV.

This rearrangement joins TRBV27 to TRBJ2-2; 12 bases match TRBD2. The V and J ends lost 7 bases and 1 base, in that order; junction bases with no gene match: 4. CDR1 is MNHEY and CDR2 is SMNVEV in the germline V gene (reference sequence). CDR3 length equals 16 residues. CDR3 region: CASTPGLAGNTGELFF. The CDR3 DNA is TGTGCCAGCACCCCGGGACTAGCGGGGAACACCGGGGAGCTGTTTTTT.

The J gene is TRBJ2-3, the V gene TRBV12-3 or TRBV12-4, with D perhaps matching TRBD2 (5 bases). Trimming took off 0 bases at V and 2 bases at J, with 27 bases between the two ends. The CDR3 consists of 21 residues. CDR3 bases: TGTGCCAGCAGTTTAGCTCTTGTCTCTGCGCCGCGGGTAGTAGACACAGATACGCAGTATTTT. This gives the protein CASSLALVSAPRVVDTDTQYF.

The V and J genes are TRBV6-5 and TRBJ2-1; D not resolved. Germline loops: CDR1 MNHEY, CDR2 SVGAGI. The CDR3 runs 14 residues. Trimming took 8 bases from V and 0 from J, leaving 11 bases between them. The CDR3 DNA reads as TGTGCCAGCGCCTACTCGAGCTCCTACAATGAGCAGTTCTTC. Amino acid sequence: CASAYSSSYNEQFF.

The J gene is TRBJ2-1, the V gene TRBV28, with 8 bases fitting TRBD2. V trimming: 8 bases; J trimming: 2 bases; junction bases outside the gene matches: 8. CDR1 is MDHEN and CDR2 is SYDVKM in the germline V gene. CDR3 length: 15 amino acids. CDR3 residues: CASSSGTSTYNEQFF. As DNA, the CDR3 is TGTGCCAGCTCTTCCGGGACTAGTACCTACAATGAGCAGTTCTTC.

V is TRBV6-2 or TRBV6-3 and J is TRBJ1-1; no clear D gene. V was shortened by 7 bases and J by 3 bases, with 12 bases between the two germline ends. The CDR3 runs 13 residues. Germline lookup yields CDR1 MNHEY and CDR2 SVGEGT. In DNA, the CDR3 is TGTGCCAGCATCCCTGCTCCGGACACTGAAGCTTTCTTT. Translating gives CASIPAPDTEAFF.

V usage is TRBV29-1 and J usage is TRBJ2-1, with 7 nucleotides matching TRBD2. The junction had 6 bases not matched to a gene; V was cut back by 5 bases and J by 8 bases. CDR1 is SQVTM, CDR2 ANQGSEA, per germline. The CDR3 loop spans 12 amino acids. CDR3 amino acids: CSVREALDEQFF. The DNA for the CDR3 is TGCAGCGTTCGGGAGGCATTGGATGAGCAGTTCTTC.

The chain recombines TRBV7-9 with TRBJ2-3; the D is unclear. V shed 0 bases and J shed 4 bases, with 11 bases lying between them. Germline-derived CDR1 and CDR2 are SEHNR and FQNEAQ (reference sequence). This CDR3 contains 15 residues. CDR3 nucleotides: TGTGCCAGCAGCTTAGCAGTGGGTTATGCAGATACGCAGTATTTT. It yields the protein CASSLAVGYADTQYF.

V gene TRBV23-1 combines with J gene TRBJ2-2, with 12 bases aligning to TRBD2. TRBV23-1 carries the ORF label, with uncertain function. This CDR3 is built from 16 residues. V lost 0 bases, J lost 7 bases, and 3 bases stayed unmatched. CDR3: CASSQSTSGSVGELFF. The CDR3 nucleotides read TGCGCCAGCAGTCAATCGACTAGCGGGAGTGTCGGGGAGCTGTTTTTT.

The rearrangement links TRBV27 to TRBJ1-1; D is unresolved. Germline loops: CDR1 MNHEY, CDR2 SMNVEV (reference sequence). The V gene lost 3 bases and the J gene lost 1 base, with 6 bases spanning the gap. CDR3 length: 13 amino acids. The CDR3 sequence: CASSFGPNTEAFF. CDR3 in DNA: TGTGCCAGCAGTTTCGGGCCGAACACTGAAGCTTTCTTT.

The J gene is TRBJ2-3, the V gene TRBV19, with a tentative D call TRBD2 (6 bases). This CDR3 comprises 14 residues. V gave up 2 bases and J gave up 3 bases, with 9 bases separating them. Germline values: CDR1 LNHDA, CDR2 SQIVND (reference sequence). The CDR3 sequence is CASSILGSTDTQYF. For the CDR3, the DNA is TGTGCCAGTAGTATACTCGGGAGTACAGATACGCAGTATTTT.

J is TRBJ2-7 and V is TRBV4-3; D is undetermined. CDR3 size: 15 residues. Trimming took off 0 bases at V and 3 bases at J, with 12 bases between the two ends. Germline CDR1 LGHNA, CDR2 YSLEER. In DNA form, the CDR3 reads TGCGCCAGCAGCCAAGATGGTGGCGATTACTACGAGCAGTACTTC. This encodes CASSQDGGDYYEQYF.

Details on this clonotype: The junction does not match germline at one end; this may be a read error. This chain connects TRBV30 to TRBJ2-1; D is perhaps TRBD1 or TRBD2 (5 bases each). Germline V CDR1 and CDR2: GTSNPN, SVGIG (reference sequence). The CDR3 totals 12 residues. The chain's CDR3 is CAWSEGTNERFF. DNA of the CDR3: TGTGCCTGGAGTGAGGGGACCAATGAGCGGTTCTTC. The whole variable domain, remainder taken from reference TRBV30 and TRBJ2-1, is SQTIHQWPATLVQPVGSPLSLECTVEGTSNPNLYWYRQAAGRGLQLLFYSVGIGQISSEVPQNLSASRPQDRQFILSSKKLLLSDSGFYLCAWSEGTNERFFGPGTRLTVL.

V gene TRBV6-5 combines with J gene TRBJ2-1; perhaps TRBD2 as D (5 bases). CDR3 length equals 15 residues. Per the germline V gene, CDR1 is MNHEY and CDR2 is SVGAGI. V lost 7 bases, J lost 2 bases, and 15 bases lay in between. Here the CDR3 DNA reads TGTGCCAGCACCCGACTACCGATTCCCTACAATGAGCAGTTCTTC. It is translated as CASTRLPIPYNEQFF.

V usage is TRBV5-4 and J usage is TRBJ2-7; D gene unclear. Germline lookup yields CDR1 SGHNT and CDR2 YYREEE (reference sequence). The CDR3 sequence is 13 residues long. Trimming took off 4 bases at V and 6 bases at J, with 14 bases between the two ends. The DNA of the CDR3 is TGTGCCAGCAGCCCCCCGGGCCTGGGCGAGCAGTACTTC. It specifies CASSPPGLGEQYF.

This chain joins TRBV25-1 and TRBJ2-7; maybe TRBD2 (5 bases). V gave up 3 bases and J gave up 0 bases, with 12 bases separating them. The CDR3 runs 15 residues. The V gene's germline CDR1 is MGHDK and CDR2 SYGVNS. CDR3 sequence (DNA): TGTGCCAGCAGTGAGGGGAGCAGCAGCTCCTACGAGCAGTACTTC. This codes for CASSEGSSSSYEQYF.

This chain uses TRBV9 with TRBJ1-1; no definite D call. The V end lost 7 bases, the J end lost 0 bases, and 10 bases lay between the germline ends. The length of the CDR3 is 13 residues. CDR1 and CDR2 from the germline V gene are SGDLS and YYNGEE. The DNA for the CDR3 is TGTGCCAGCGCCGGACGGATGAACACTGAAGCTTTCTTT. Its translation: CASAGRMNTEAFF.

This chain links TRBV5-5 with TRBJ2-7; the match to TRBD2 covers 11 bases. CDR1 and CDR2 (germline): SGHKS, YYEKEE (reference sequence). The CDR3 covers 15 residues. The V and J ends lost 4 bases and 4 bases, in that order; junction bases with no gene match: 7. CDR3 protein: CASSGGLADRYEQYF. The CDR3 region has the DNA TGTGCCAGCAGCGGGGGACTAGCGGACAGGTACGAGCAGTACTTC.

The chain recombines TRBV29-1 with TRBJ2-7; D is possibly TRBD1 or TRBD2 (5 bases each). With 6 bases removed from V and 4 bases from J, the gap between germline ends came to 19 bases. The germline V gene has CDR1 SQVTM and CDR2 ANQGSEA. The CDR3 has 14 residues. As DNA, the CDR3 is TGCAGCGTGGAGGTGGCAGGGAGAGAATACGAGCAGTACTTC. Translating gives CSVEVAGREYEQYF.

In nucleotides, the CDR3 is TGCGCCAGCAGCCAAGATAGGACTCTGGCTAGCGCTTACGCAGATACGCAGTATTTT. It encodes CASSQDRTLASAYADTQYF. This chain joins TRBV4-3 and TRBJ2-3, with D possibly TRBD2 on 6 matching bases. Trimming shortened V by 0 bases and J by 4 bases, and 23 bases separated the two germline ends. CDR1 and CDR2 from the germline V gene are LGHNA and YSLEER. The CDR3 contains 19 residues.

This rearrangement joins TRBV9 to TRBJ1-1, with D possibly matching TRBD1 (6 bases). The V gene's germline CDR1 is SGDLS and CDR2 YYNGEE. Trimming left V 3 bases short and J 3 bases short, with 18 bases between. This CDR3 comprises 16 residues. The CDR3 nucleotides read TGTGCCAGCAGCGCCACAAGTAGGGGGATGGACACTGAAGCTTTCTTT. The encoded protein is CASSATSRGMDTEAFF.

The chain has TRBV24-1 and TRBJ2-1; D ambiguous. V dropped 5 bases and J dropped 1 base, with 2 bases sitting between them. Germline V gene lookup returns CDR1 KGHDR and CDR2 SFDVKD. There are 12 residues in the CDR3. CDR3 region: CATSVSYNEQFF. CDR3 bases: TGTGCCACCAGTGTTTCCTACAATGAGCAGTTCTTC.